This T cell receptor beta chain emerged from a study of response to subunit inactivated influenza vaccine (dated by TCRdb to about 2018). About the study as a whole: The study used deep quantitative T cell receptor repertoire profiling to track responses to a trivalent subunit inactivated influenza vaccine.

V is clipped by 4 bases and J by 5 bases, and the sequence between their germline boundaries is 17 bases long. CDR1 and CDR2 were assigned from the germline V gene as SGHTS and YDEGEE. The CDR3 has 15 amino acids, counting the end cysteine and phenylalanine. Only CDR3 DNA remains: 45 bases, in frame from the first base. What the authors observed across the whole study: It was suggested by the authors that each seasonal influenza vaccination may recruit only a limited number of new T cells.

Receptors were amplified or captured by RT-PCR. Sequenced on an Illumina HiSeq 2500. The public reads were reanalyzed by TCRdb: fastp trimming at Q25, MiXCR alignment, in-frame beta chains only. Here each entry gathers all rows of one CDR3 protein and keeps the most common genes and DNA. This sample has around 160,000 distinct CDR3 sequences in its table, and about a tenth of those were observed once. About an eighth of the sample is held by the ten biggest clonotypes. Points on this clonotype: The antigen it binds to is not known. No much larger clone exists at a distance of one base, and base qualities are not known.

This specimen's time point label, interpreted: around 47 days after influenza vaccine administration. Recombination connected TRBV5-8 to TRBJ2-3, with the D call tentatively TRBD1 or TRBD2, each fitting 6 bases. Sequenced here: non-naive T cells sorted from PBMCs, sampled roughly 6 weeks after vaccination. This sample's cell subset or site label indicates: memory T cell fraction. The clonotype comes from a man aged 50 to 59 who received an inactivated influenza vaccine. Donor details come from another sample of the same person, matched by shared clones. This receptor carries the CDR3 CASSPRGRGGDTQYF. The nucleotide sequence is given as TGTGCCAGCAGCCCTCGTGGCAGGGGAGGAGATACGCAGTATTTT.